The entry below gives a single T cell receptor (beta chain) sequence along with its context. CDR3 length equals 15 residues. From germline, CDR1 is MNHNY and CDR2 SVGAGI (reference sequence). V gave up 0 bases and J gave up 4 bases; unmatched junction bases: 4. This specimen belongs to a study of shared clonotypes between healthy human individuals. Study-level background: Each donor had three CD4 naive, three CD4 memory, two CD8 naive and one CD8 memory plate.

Data came from immunoSEQ multiplex PCR; TCRdb stores just in-frame clones and leaves some out. In the table there are over 1.5 million clones, approximately 98% of which are singletons. This TCR derives from a man under 40 in good health. The sample consisted of naive CD4+ T cells sorted from blood. Indicated subset: CD45RA+ positively selected. The chain links TRBV6-6 to TRBJ1-1; 8 bases are shared with TRBD1. CDR3 in amino acids: CASSYSETGVTEAFF. The CDR3, as DNA: TGTGCCAGCAGTTACTCTGAGACAGGGGTCACTGAAGCTTTCTTT.